This T cell receptor (beta chain) was identified in a study of T cells in Graves' hyperthyroidism and ophthalmopathy. This clonotype has only a few counts. Its antigen is undetermined. Study findings and constraints: A 13 V-J model separated ophthalmopathy from stable hyperthyroidism.

It was considered stable Graves' hyperthyroidism when ophthalmopathy did not progress within 18 months. The study excluded patients with uncontrolled infection, other autoimmune disease, pregnancy or lactation. Per germline, CDR1 ENHRY and CDR2 SYGVKD. This CDR3 has 15 residues. Trimming removed 1 base from V and 3 bases from J, with 13 bases in between. Template material for amplifying TCR beta CDR3 regions consisted of RNA transcripts. First-round RT-PCR of the TCR CDR3 relied on the HTBI primer set. One entry per CDR3 protein results from TCRdb running MiXCR on the multiplex PCR reads. The sample lists roughly 580,000 distinct CDR3 sequences, more than 45% seen once, with just over 8% in the top ten.

This chain joins TRBV10-3 and TRBJ2-7, with D hard to call. This sequence originates from a woman younger than 30 with Graves' hyperthyroidism. The specimen sequenced was peripheral blood or thyroid tissue (not recorded which). The CDR3 bases are TGTGCCATCAGTGAGTTCACAGAAGCTAGCTACGAGCAGTACTTC. Translation gives CAISEFTEASYEQYF.